Listed below are T cell receptor beta chains from one sample, sequenced in a study of siplizumab effects on memory and regulatory T cells. Profiled with immunoSEQ multiplex PCR; TCRdb holds only in-frame clones, not every one. The table records fewer than 100,000 clones, 94% of them present only once. Sequences were obtained from non-Treg CD4+ T cells sorted from blood. These receptors came from a human donor in good health. Each CDR3 is given with its conserved first and last residue. The D gene is left open where the match is weak. Size tells how often a clone was seen (once, few, many) or the class of an expanded clone, and some rows leave it out.

CDR3aa: CASSLSGRETQYF; CDR3nt: TGCGCCAGCAGCTTGTCAGGGCGAGAGACCCAGTACTTC; abundance: once; j_gene: TRBJ2-5; d_gene: NA; v_gene: TRBV5-1
CDR3aa: CASSDPGQGYGYTF; CDR3nt: TGTGCCAGCAGTGACCCGGGACAGGGGTATGGCTACACCTTC; abundance: NA; j_gene: TRBJ1-2; d_gene: TRBD1; v_gene: TRBV27
CDR3aa: CASNIAGPYEQYF; CDR3nt: TGTGCCAGCAACATAGCGGGGCCCTACGAGCAGTACTTC; abundance: NA; j_gene: TRBJ2-7; d_gene: TRBD2; v_gene: TRBV2
CDR3aa: CASSLPGGNTEAFF; CDR3nt: TGTGCCAGCAGCTTACCGGGAGGGAACACTGAAGCTTTCTTT; abundance: few; j_gene: TRBJ1-1; d_gene: NA; v_gene: TRBV7-9
CDR3aa: CASSAARGDNSPLHF; CDR3nt: TGTGCCAGCAGCGCCGCAAGAGGGGATAATTCACCCCTCCACTTT; abundance: NA; j_gene: TRBJ1-6; d_gene: NA; v_gene: TRBV9
CDR3aa: CASSQEPIGAGANVLTF; CDR3nt: TGTGCCAGCAGCCAAGAACCCATCGGGGCTGGGGCCAACGTCCTGACTTTC; abundance: NA; j_gene: TRBJ2-6; d_gene: NA; v_gene: TRBV4-2
CDR3aa: CASSLDWAAFNQPQHF; CDR3nt: TGTGCCAGCAGCTTAGATTGGGCAGCCTTCAATCAGCCCCAGCATTTT; abundance: NA; j_gene: TRBJ1-5; d_gene: NA; v_gene: TRBV11-2
CDR3aa: CASSVNLRDTEAFF; CDR3nt: TGTGCCAGCAGCGTAAACCTTCGGGACACTGAAGCTTTCTTT; abundance: few; j_gene: TRBJ1-1; d_gene: NA; v_gene: TRBV9
CDR3aa: CASSENHRFGNTIYF; CDR3nt: TGTGCCAGCAGTGAAAATCACCGATTTGGAAACACCATATATTTT; abundance: NA; j_gene: TRBJ1-3; d_gene: NA; v_gene: TRBV6-1
CDR3aa: CSADRDKLFF; CDR3nt: TGCAGTGCTGACAGGGACAAACTGTTTTTT; abundance: NA; j_gene: TRBJ1-4; d_gene: TRBD1; v_gene: TRBV20-1
CDR3aa: CASSYPASDTQYF; CDR3nt: TGTGCCAGCAGTTACCCGGCTAGCGATACGCAGTATTTT; abundance: NA; j_gene: TRBJ2-3; d_gene: NA; v_gene: TRBV6-5
CDR3aa: CASSPINRGRPNQPQHF; CDR3nt: TGTGCCAGCAGCCCTATTAATAGGGGGCGACCCAATCAGCCCCAGCATTTT; abundance: NA; j_gene: TRBJ1-5; d_gene: TRBD1; v_gene: TRBV7-8
CDR3aa: CASSQGDGVGNTIYF; CDR3nt: TGTGCCAGCAGCCAAGGGGACGGGGTTGGAAACACCATATATTTT; abundance: NA; j_gene: TRBJ1-3; d_gene: NA; v_gene: TRBV4-2
CDR3aa: CASSPGQGPVNEQFF; CDR3nt: TGCGCCAGCAGCCCGGGACAGGGGCCTGTCAATGAGCAGTTCTTC; abundance: NA; j_gene: TRBJ2-1; d_gene: TRBD1; v_gene: TRBV4-1
CDR3aa: CASSLAMASASYEQYF; CDR3nt: TGTGCCAGCAGCTTGGCCATGGCTAGCGCCTCCTACGAGCAGTACTTC; abundance: NA; j_gene: TRBJ2-7; d_gene: NA; v_gene: TRBV5-4
CDR3aa: CASSQVGTTNEKLFF; CDR3nt: TGCGCCAGCAGCCAAGTTGGTACAACTAATGAAAAACTGTTTTTT; abundance: NA; j_gene: TRBJ1-4; d_gene: NA; v_gene: TRBV4-1
CDR3aa: CASSLVGTGGELFF; CDR3nt: TGTGCCAGCAGCTTAGTGGGGACCGGCGGGGAGCTGTTTTTT; abundance: NA; j_gene: TRBJ2-2; d_gene: NA; v_gene: TRBV11-3
CDR3aa: CASSESHGGSSNQPQHF; CDR3nt: TGTGCCAGCAGTGAAAGTCATGGGGGTTCTAGCAATCAGCCCCAGCATTTT; abundance: NA; j_gene: TRBJ1-5; d_gene: NA; v_gene: TRBV6-1
CDR3aa: CASRLQGSKSEAFF; CDR3nt: TGTGCCAGCAGATTACAGGGGAGTAAGTCTGAAGCTTTCTTT; abundance: NA; j_gene: TRBJ1-1; d_gene: TRBD1; v_gene: TRBV6-5
CDR3aa: CASSMSLGKVNEQFF; CDR3nt: TGTGCCAGTAGTATGAGTCTAGGTAAAGTCAATGAGCAGTTCTTC; abundance: NA; j_gene: TRBJ2-1; d_gene: NA; v_gene: TRBV19
CDR3aa: CASSPLVGELFF; CDR3nt: TGTGCCAGCTCACCATTGGTTGGGGAGCTGTTTTTT; abundance: NA; j_gene: TRBJ2-2; d_gene: NA; v_gene: TRBV18
CDR3aa: CASSLVETGSRNEQFF; CDR3nt: TGTGCCAGCAGCTTGGTGGAGACAGGGAGTAGGAATGAGCAGTTCTTC; abundance: NA; j_gene: TRBJ2-1; d_gene: TRBD1; v_gene: TRBV5-6
CDR3aa: CASSIGTYNEQFF; CDR3nt: TGTGCCAGTAGTATCGGGACTTACAATGAGCAGTTCTTC; abundance: NA; j_gene: TRBJ2-1; d_gene: NA; v_gene: TRBV19